This TCR beta chain came from a study of blood T cell repertoires in COVID-19. Study-level background: The United States, Italy and Spain were the sources of the acute and convalescent COVID-19 samples. The cDNA or gDNA used as material had been derived from T cells, B-cell-depleted T cells, or PBMCs.

V was pared by 6 bases and J by 7 bases, with 12 bases between. Germline V CDR1 and CDR2: KGHDR, SFDVKD. The CDR3 length is 12 residues. In the authors' workflow: Amplified reference gene primers provided the basis for estimating nucleated cell counts. Only in-frame clones appear in the TCRdb table, and some are missing; sequencing was by immunoSEQ multiplex PCR. The D gene and trimming were derived from the DNA, and the V and J assignments and clone size from that table. The sample includes 150,000 or so clones, 85% to 90% of them seen just once. Sequenced input: peripheral blood. This rearrangement joins TRBV24-1 to TRBJ2-7, with D perhaps TRBD1 (6 bases). The receptor comes from a young man with COVID-19, enrolled during active disease. The CDR3 bases are TGTGCCACCAGTTCAGGGGTTGAAGAGCAGTACTTC. Its protein is CATSSGVEEQYF.